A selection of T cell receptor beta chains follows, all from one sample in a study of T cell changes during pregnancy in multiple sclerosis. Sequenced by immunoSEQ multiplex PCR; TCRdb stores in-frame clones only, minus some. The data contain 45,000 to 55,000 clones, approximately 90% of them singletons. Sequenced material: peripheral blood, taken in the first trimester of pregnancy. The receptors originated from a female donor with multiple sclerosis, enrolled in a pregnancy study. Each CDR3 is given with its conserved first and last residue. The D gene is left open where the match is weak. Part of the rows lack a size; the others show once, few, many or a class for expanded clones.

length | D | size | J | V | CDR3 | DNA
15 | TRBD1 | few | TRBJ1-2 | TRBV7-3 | CASSPKTGRDYGYTF | TGTGCCAGCAGCCCGAAGACAGGGCGGGACTATGGCTACACCTTC
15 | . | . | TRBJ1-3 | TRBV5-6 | CASSRKQGSGNTIYF | TGTGCCAGCAGCAGAAAACAGGGATCTGGAAACACCATATATTTT
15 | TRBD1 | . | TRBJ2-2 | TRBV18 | CASSPWTGGTGELFF | TGTGCCAGCTCACCCTGGACAGGGGGCACCGGGGAGCTGTTTTTT
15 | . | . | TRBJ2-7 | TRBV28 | CASSLSGGDPHEQYF | TGTGCCAGCAGTTTAAGTGGGGGCGACCCCCACGAGCAGTACTTC
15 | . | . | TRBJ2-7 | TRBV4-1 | CASSQGTPIPYEQYF | TGCGCCAGCAGCCAAGGGACACCCATCCCCTACGAGCAGTACTTC
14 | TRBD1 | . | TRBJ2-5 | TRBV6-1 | CASSEGGGSETQYF | TGTGCCAGCAGTGAAGGAGGGGGCAGCGAGACCCAGTACTTC
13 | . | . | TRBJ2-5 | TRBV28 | CASSPPGGETQYF | TGTGCCAGCAGTCCCCCCGGAGGAGAGACCCAGTACTTC
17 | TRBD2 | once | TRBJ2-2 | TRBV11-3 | CASSSGSGGASTGELFF | TGTGCCAGCAGCTCTGGGAGCGGGGGGGCAAGCACCGGGGAGCTGTTTTTT
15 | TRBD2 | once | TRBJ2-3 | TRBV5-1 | CASSDVAGGGDTQYF | TGCGCCAGCAGCGATGTAGCGGGGGGCGGCGATACGCAGTATTTT
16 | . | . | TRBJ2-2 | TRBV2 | CASSVGLVQNTGELFF | TGTGCCAGCAGTGTTGGTCTAGTGCAGAACACCGGGGAGCTGTTTTTT
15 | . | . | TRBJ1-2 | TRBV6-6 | CASRVDVNSWSGYTF | TGTGCCAGCAGGGTAGATGTAAACTCATGGAGTGGCTACACCTTC
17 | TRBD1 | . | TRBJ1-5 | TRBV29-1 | CSGGRGQGIPARRPQHF | TGCAGCGGGGGGAGAGGACAGGGGATCCCGGCACGGAGGCCCCAGCATTTT
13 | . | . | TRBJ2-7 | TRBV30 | CAWSRTTFYEQYF | TGTGCCTGGAGTCGGACTACCTTCTACGAGCAGTACTTC
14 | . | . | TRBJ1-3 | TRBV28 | CASRLGGEGNTIYF | TGTGCCAGCAGGCTTGGGGGCGAAGGAAACACCATATATTTT
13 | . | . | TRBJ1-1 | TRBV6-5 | CASTDTFATEAFF | TGTGCCAGCACTGACACATTTGCAACTGAAGCTTTCTTT
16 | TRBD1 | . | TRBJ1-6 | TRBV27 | CASSLGTGGFDSPLHF | TGTGCCAGCAGTTTGGGGACAGGGGGCTTTGATTCACCCCTCCACTTT
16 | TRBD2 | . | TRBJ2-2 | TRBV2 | CASSARLAGTAGELFF | TGTGCCAGCAGTGCTAGACTAGCGGGGACCGCCGGGGAGCTGTTTTTT
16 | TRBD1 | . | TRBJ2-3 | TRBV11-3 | CASSPQGAATGGTQYF | TGTGCCAGCAGCCCCCAGGGGGCGGCCACAGGGGGTACGCAGTATTTT
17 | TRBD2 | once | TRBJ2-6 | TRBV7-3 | CASSLNLAGVGANVLTF | TGTGCCAGCAGCTTAAACCTGGCGGGGGTAGGGGCCAACGTCCTGACTTTC
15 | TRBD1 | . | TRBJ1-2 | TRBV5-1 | CASSPSGTGAPGYTF | TGCGCCAGCAGCCCCTCCGGGACAGGGGCCCCGGGCTACACCTTC
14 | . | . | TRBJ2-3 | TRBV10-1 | CASNKDRNTDTQYF | TGCGCCAGCAACAAAGACAGAAACACAGATACGCAGTATTTT
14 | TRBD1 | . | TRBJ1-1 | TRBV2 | CASSAGQGNTEAFF | TGTGCCAGCAGTGCGGGACAGGGGAACACTGAAGCTTTCTTT
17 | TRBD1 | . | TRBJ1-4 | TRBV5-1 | CASSLRGLAATNEKLFF | TGCGCCAGCAGCTTAAGGGGGCTAGCTGCAACTAATGAAAAACTGTTTTTT
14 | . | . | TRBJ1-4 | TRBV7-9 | CASSPTGMGEKLFF | TGTGCCAGCAGCCCAACAGGGATGGGAGAAAAACTGTTTTTT
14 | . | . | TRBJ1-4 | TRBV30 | CAWSLGLSGEKLFF | TGTGCCTGGAGTTTGGGACTGTCTGGCGAAAAACTGTTTTTT
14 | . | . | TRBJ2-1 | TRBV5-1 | CASSIDSIYNEQFF | TGCGCCAGCAGCATAGACTCCATCTACAATGAGCAGTTCTTC
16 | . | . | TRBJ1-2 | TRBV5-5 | CASSHVGREPYYGYTF | TGTGCCAGCAGCCACGTCGGGAGGGAGCCTTACTATGGCTACACCTTC
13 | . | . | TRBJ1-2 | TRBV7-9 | CASSLLRDNGYTF | TGTGCCAGCAGCTTATTACGGGATAATGGCTACACCTTC
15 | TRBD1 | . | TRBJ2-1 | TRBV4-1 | CASSPGTAVYNEQFF | TGCGCCAGCAGCCCCGGGACAGCGGTATACAATGAGCAGTTCTTC
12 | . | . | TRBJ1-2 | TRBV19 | CASSISSRGYTF | TGTGCCAGTAGTATTAGTTCGCGGGGCTACACCTTC
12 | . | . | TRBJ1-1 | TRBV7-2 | CASSFGATEAFF | TGTGCCAGCAGCTTCGGAGCAACTGAAGCTTTCTTT
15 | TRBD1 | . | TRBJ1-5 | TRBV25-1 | CASSEGGQEYQPQHF | TGTGCCAGCAGTGAGGGCGGACAGGAATATCAGCCCCAGCATTTT
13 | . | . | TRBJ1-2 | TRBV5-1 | CASSVSGDYGYTF | TGCGCCAGCAGCGTATCAGGGGACTATGGCTACACCTTC
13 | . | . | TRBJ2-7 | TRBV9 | CASSVGHLYEQYF | TGTGCCAGCAGCGTGGGACACTTATACGAGCAGTACTTC
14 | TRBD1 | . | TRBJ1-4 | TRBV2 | CASSAQGAGEKLFF | TGTGCCAGCAGTGCTCAGGGGGCGGGGGAAAAACTGTTTTTT
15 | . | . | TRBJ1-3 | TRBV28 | CASRWAALKGNTIYF | TGTGCCTCCCGGTGGGCAGCTCTTAAAGGAAACACCATATATTTT
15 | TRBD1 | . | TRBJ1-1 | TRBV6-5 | CASSRGRTGGTEAFF | TGTGCCAGCAGTAGGGGCAGGACAGGGGGCACTGAAGCTTTCTTT
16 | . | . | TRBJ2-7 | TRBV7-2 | CASSYPSGGSSYEQYF | TGTGCCAGCAGCTATCCCTCGGGTGGGAGCTCCTACGAGCAGTACTTC
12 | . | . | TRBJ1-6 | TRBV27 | CASSFQNSPLHF | TGTGCCAGCAGTTTTCAAAATTCACCCCTCCACTTT
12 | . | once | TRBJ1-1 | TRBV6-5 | CATGQPNTEAFF | TGTGCCACAGGACAGCCGAACACTGAAGCTTTCTTT